Below are 30 T cell receptor beta chains sequenced from a single sample in a study of T cells in localized non-small cell lung cancer. Some clones are missing from TCRdb's copy, which holds only in-frame ones; the method was immunoSEQ multiplex PCR. The sample lists tens of thousands of clones; 70% to 90% were seen once. Sequenced material: peripheral blood, taken before any cancer treatment. These receptors all come from a woman aged 35 to 70 with stage I lung adenocarcinoma.

The chain combines TRBV7-2 with TRBJ2-5; TRBD2 matches 10 bases. Unmatched junction bases numbered 4, after V lost 1 base and J lost 8 bases. In germline, CDR1 is SGHTA, CDR2 FQGNSA. CDR3 length: 14 amino acids. The CDR3 sequence is CASSLGPSGGTQYF. CDR3 DNA sequence: TGTGCCAGCAGCTTAGGTCCTAGCGGGGGCACCCAGTACTTC.

The gene calls are TRBV6-6 and TRBJ2-5; maybe TRBD1 (5 bases). In germline, CDR1 is MNHNY, CDR2 SVGAGI (reference sequence). With 2 bases removed from V and 4 bases from J, the gap between germline ends came to 11 bases. The CDR3 spans 14 residues. The DNA of the CDR3 is TGTGCCAGCAGTTACGGCAGGGATGGAGAGACCCAGTACTTC. Protein sequence: CASSYGRDGETQYF.

The V and J genes are TRBV9 and TRBJ1-3; 7 bases are shared with TRBD1. The CDR3 runs 14 residues. Trimming at V came to 2 bases and at J to 2 bases, leaving 1 base not matched to a gene. Germline V gene lookup returns CDR1 SGDLS and CDR2 YYNGEE. Here the CDR3 DNA reads TGTGCCAGCAGCGTGGGACAGCCTGGAAACACCATATATTTT. It yields the protein CASSVGQPGNTIYF.

The chain joins TRBV9 to TRBJ2-5; 8 bases are shared with TRBD2. CDR1 SGDLS and CDR2 YYNGEE come from the germline V gene. The V segment lost 4 bases and the J segment 1 base; nucleotides outside the gene matches: 6. CDR3 length: 15 amino acids. CDR3 sequence (DNA): TGTGCCAGCAGCCCAACACTAGCGGCCCAAGAGACCCAGTACTTC. Protein: CASSPTLAAQETQYF.

This sequence joins TRBV28 and TRBJ1-2, with 7 nucleotides matching TRBD1. The CDR3 totals 14 residues. The V segment lost 7 bases and the J segment 8 bases; nucleotides outside the gene matches: 13. CDR1 MDHEN and CDR2 SYDVKM come from the germline V gene. CDR3 protein: CASTPGGSVRGYTF. Here the CDR3 DNA reads TGTGCCAGCACTCCAGGGGGATCGGTGAGGGGCTACACCTTC.

The CDR3 sequence: CASSQDHYEQFF. The CDR3 DNA reads TGTGCCAGCAGCCAAGATCATTATGAGCAGTTCTTC. The V and J genes are TRBV2 and TRBJ2-1; D is unresolved. The CDR3 totals 12 residues. V lost 6 bases, J lost 8 bases, and 11 bases lay in between. The V gene's germline CDR1 is SNHLY and CDR2 FYNNEI.

The genes are TRBV2 and TRBJ1-6; D gene uncertain. Deletions cut 5 bases from V and 6 bases from J, with 11 bases between. This CDR3 contains 14 residues. Germline CDR1 reads SNHLY; CDR2 reads FYNNEI. In DNA, the CDR3 is TGTGCCAGCAGTAGTAGACGGGGTAATTCACCCCTCCACTTT. This gives the protein CASSSRRGNSPLHF.

This clone was seen a single time. This chain links TRBV6-5 with TRBJ2-7; 9 positions agree with TRBD1. The CDR3 covers 15 residues. The trim removed 0 bases at V and 3 bases at J, leaving 3 bases unmatched. CDR1 and CDR2 from the germline V gene are MNHEY and SVGAGI. The CDR3 DNA sequence: TGTGCCAGCAGTTACTCAGGACAGGGGTACTACGAGCAGTACTTC. It yields the protein CASSYSGQGYYEQYF.

V and J are TRBV7-8 and TRBJ1-1, with D perhaps matching TRBD1 (5 bases). Per germline, CDR1 SGHVS and CDR2 FQNEAQ. With 1 base removed from V and 5 bases from J, the gap between germline ends came to 23 bases. The CDR3 is made up of 18 amino acids. The CDR3 loop is CASSLGGGRKGRGTEAFF. The CDR3 nucleotides are TGTGCCAGCAGCTTAGGTGGGGGACGAAAGGGAAGAGGGACTGAAGCTTTCTTT.

V gene TRBV6-5 combines with J gene TRBJ2-1; 9 nucleotides match TRBD2. This CDR3 comprises 13 residues. Trimming cost V 2 bases and J 12 bases; bases outside gene matches: 5. Germline V gene data show CDR1 as MNHEY and CDR2 as SVGAGI. The CDR3 here is CASSYGRAGGQFF. The DNA for the CDR3 is TGTGCCAGCAGTTACGGTAGAGCGGGGGGGCAGTTCTTC.

The rearrangement joins TRBV5-8 to TRBJ2-5, with 7 nucleotides matching TRBD2. The germline V gene has CDR1 SGHTS and CDR2 YDEGEE. This CDR3 spans 15 amino acids. V trimming: 7 bases; J trimming: 4 bases; junction bases outside the gene matches: 13. CDR3 amino acids: CASGPLWGGSETQYF. The CDR3 DNA reads as TGTGCCAGCGGCCCCCTTTGGGGGGGATCAGAGACCCAGTACTTC. Complete variable domain (other parts from reference TRBV5-8 and TRBJ2-5): EAGVTQSPTHLIKTRGQQATLRCSPISGHTSVYWYQQALGLGLQFLLWYDEGEERNRGNFPPRFSGRQFPNYSSELNVNALELEDSALYLCASGPLWGGSETQYFGPGTRLLVL.

The V and J genes are TRBV5-1 and TRBJ1-5, with D tentatively TRBD1 (6 bases). Trimming shortened V by 5 bases and J by 2 bases, and 11 bases separated the two germline ends. Germline CDR1 SGHRS, CDR2 YFSETQ. CDR3 length: 14 amino acids. In DNA, the CDR3 is TGCGCCAGCAGGCCATCAGGGGGCAATCAGCCCCAGCATTTT. It specifies CASRPSGGNQPQHF.

The gene calls are TRBV2 and TRBJ2-7; maybe TRBD1 (6 bases). Trimming cost V 8 bases and J 3 bases, with 14 bases left between them. This CDR3 is 13 amino acids long. CDR1 is SNHLY and CDR2 is FYNNEI in the germline V gene. The CDR3 sequence is CASGTTRSYEQYF. In DNA, the CDR3 is TGTGCCAGCGGGACAACGAGGAGCTACGAGCAGTACTTC.

This sequence joins TRBV18 and TRBJ1-2; D remains ambiguous. From germline, CDR1 is KGHSH and CDR2 LQKENI. V shed 3 bases and J shed 4 bases, with 18 bases lying between them. The CDR3 has 16 residues. CDR3 loop: CASSPTPGPGIYGYTF. The CDR3 DNA reads TGTGCCAGCTCACCTACCCCTGGACCTGGCATCTATGGCTACACCTTC. The variable domain in full, completed from reference TRBV18 and TRBJ1-2, reads NAGVMQNPRHLVRRRGQEARLRCSPMKGHSHVYWYRQLPEEGLKFMVYLQKENIIDESGMPKERFSAEFPKEGPSILRIQQVVRGDSAAYFCASSPTPGPGIYGYTFGSGTRLTVV.

The rearrangement links TRBV18 to TRBJ2-1; 7 nucleotides line up with TRBD1. V dropped 3 bases and J dropped 10; count of bases not matched to a gene: 3. Looked up from germline, CDR1 is KGHSH and CDR2 is LQKENI. The CDR3 consists of 12 residues. CDR3 amino acids: CASSPLDREQFF. The CDR3 DNA reads TGTGCCAGCTCACCTCTGGACAGGGAGCAGTTCTTC.

The chain is built from TRBV6-1 and TRBJ1-5; D is uncertain. Germline V gene sequence: CDR1 MNHNS, CDR2 SASEGT. Trimming removed 2 bases from V and 3 bases from J, with 11 bases in between. CDR3 size: 15 residues. The CDR3 DNA is TGTGCCAGCAGTGAACGTAACACGGCCAATCAGCCCCAGCATTTT. It encodes CASSERNTANQPQHF.

The rearrangement links TRBV10-3 to TRBJ2-2; tentatively, D is TRBD1 or TRBD2 (6 bases each). V was shortened by 10 bases and J by 6 bases, with 24 bases between the two germline ends. CDR3 length: 16 residues. Looked up from germline, CDR1 is ENHRY and CDR2 is SYGVKD. CDR3 region: CATSLTGAGEAGELFF. CDR3 DNA sequence: TGTGCCACCTCATTGACTGGGGCAGGGGAGGCCGGGGAGCTGTTTTTT.

This rearrangement joins TRBV4-2 to TRBJ1-4; a possible D gene is TRBD1 (5 bases). CDR1 and CDR2 (germline): LGHNA, YNFKEQ. This CDR3 is 15 amino acids long. Trimming pared 1 base from V and 5 bases from J, leaving 11 bases between. The CDR3 nucleotides read TGTGCCAGCAGCCAAGCGGGACCGAGGAATGAAAAACTGTTTTTT. Residues: CASSQAGPRNEKLFF.

This chain uses TRBV5-1 with TRBJ2-5, with unresolved D. V lost 4 bases and J 5 bases, leaving 15 bases between the germline ends. This CDR3 contains 14 residues. Per the germline V gene, CDR1 is SGHRS and CDR2 is YFSETQ. CDR3 residues: CASSAIGVGETQYF. The DNA for the CDR3 is TGCGCCAGCAGCGCAATAGGAGTCGGGGAGACCCAGTACTTC. The entire variable domain, with the rest obtained from reference TRBV5-1 and TRBJ2-5, is as follows: KAGVTQTPRYLIKTRGQQVTLSCSPISGHRSVSWYQQTPGQGLQFLFEYFSETQRNKGNFPGRFSGRQFSNSRSEMNVSTLELGDSALYLCASSAIGVGETQYFGPGTRLLVL.

The CDR3 DNA reads as TGTGCCAGCAGCTTGGCGGCGGGACTAGGATCCTTCCCCCAGCATTTT. It yields the protein CASSLAAGLGSFPQHF. The gene calls are TRBV5-6 and TRBJ1-5; D is possibly TRBD1 (5 bases). Germline CDR1 is SGHDT and CDR2 is YYEEEE. The CDR3 has 16 residues. V was pared by 0 bases and J by 10 bases, with 20 bases between.

V usage is TRBV7-9 and J usage is TRBJ1-2; D perhaps matches TRBD1 (6 bases). The ends were cut back, 1 base at V and 6 bases at J, with 18 bases in the middle. There are 16 residues in the CDR3. Germline-derived CDR1 and CDR2 are SEHNR and FQNEAQ (reference sequence). The CDR3 bases are TGTGCCAGCAGCTTAGGAGGGGTCCCCAAGGGGGATGGCTACACCTTC. Translation gives CASSLGGVPKGDGYTF.

The chain has TRBV5-1 and TRBJ2-7; D is unresolved. This CDR3 has 15 residues. V was cut by 3 bases and J by 2 bases, with 15 bases left in between. Germline loops: CDR1 SGHRS, CDR2 YFSETQ. CDR3 protein: CASSYSGSYAYEQYF. The CDR3 DNA follows: TGCGCCAGCAGCTACTCCGGGTCCTATGCCTACGAGCAGTACTTC.

This clone was recorded once. The gene calls are TRBV5-4 and TRBJ2-3; 11 bases fit TRBD2. CDR1 and CDR2 from the germline V gene are SGHNT and YYREEE (reference sequence). The CDR3 is 17 residues long. The V and J ends lost 5 bases and 0 bases, in that order; junction bases with no gene match: 8. The CDR3 sequence: CASSPRLAGTSTDTQYF. DNA for the CDR3: TGTGCCAGCAGTCCGAGACTAGCGGGGACTAGCACAGATACGCAGTATTTT.

The CDR3 loop is CASSPRTLAKRGGPYEQYF. CDR3 sequence (DNA): TGTGCCAGCAGTCCACGCACCCTAGCTAAGCGGGGGGGTCCCTACGAGCAGTACTTC. V gene TRBV28 combines with J gene TRBJ2-7, with TRBD2 identical over 10 bases. CDR3 length equals 19 residues. Trimming removed 5 bases from V and 2 bases from J; junction bases left unmatched: 18. The V gene's germline CDR1 is MDHEN and CDR2 SYDVKM.

A single count supports this clone. The chain recombines TRBV5-6 with TRBJ2-7; D remains unclear. V was clipped by 2 bases and J by 4 bases, with 7 bases between them. This CDR3 is 12 amino acids long. Germline lookup yields CDR1 SGHDT and CDR2 YYEEEE. CDR3 loop: CASSFYIYEQYF. The CDR3 coding sequence is TGTGCCAGCAGCTTCTACATATACGAGCAGTACTTC.

The gene calls are TRBV4-3 and TRBJ1-2; 9 bases align to TRBD1. This CDR3 is built from 17 residues. V shed 0 bases, J shed 3 bases, and the junction held 8 bases outside the gene matches. Germline V lookup: CDR1 LGHNA, CDR2 YSLEER. The CDR3 bases are TGCGCCAGCAGCCAAGATCTAACAGGGGGCGGTCACTATGGCTACACCTTC. Encoded protein: CASSQDLTGGGHYGYTF.

This chain joins TRBV2 and TRBJ1-1, with a tentative D call TRBD1 (5 bases). In germline, CDR1 is SNHLY, CDR2 FYNNEI. Trimming took off 4 bases at V and 4 bases at J, with 10 bases between the two ends. This CDR3 comprises 13 residues. The CDR3 spells CASSVRGGTEAFF. The CDR3 DNA reads as TGTGCCAGCAGTGTCCGGGGCGGCACTGAAGCTTTCTTT. The full variable domain, completed using reference TRBV2 and TRBJ1-1, is EPEVTQTPSHQVTQMGQEVILRCVPISNHLYFYWYRQILGQKVEFLVSFYNNEISEKSEIFDDQFSVERPDGSNFTLKIRSTKLEDSAMYFCASSVRGGTEAFFGQGTRLTVV.

The rearrangement joins TRBV5-1 to TRBJ2-3; D possibly uses TRBD1 or TRBD2 (5 bases each). The length of the CDR3 is 15 residues. V was pared by 3 bases and J by 2 bases, with 13 bases between. Germline V gene sequence: CDR1 SGHRS, CDR2 YFSETQ. The CDR3 DNA reads as TGCGCCAGCAGCTCGACCGGGGCCCACACAGATACGCAGTATTTT. It specifies CASSSTGAHTDTQYF. The whole variable domain, filled in from reference TRBV5-1 and TRBJ2-3, reads KAGVTQTPRYLIKTRGQQVTLSCSPISGHRSVSWYQQTPGQGLQFLFEYFSETQRNKGNFPGRFSGRQFSNSRSEMNVSTLELGDSALYLCASSSTGAHTDTQYFGPGTRLTVL.

The chain uses TRBV19 and TRBJ1-1; D uncertain. Germline CDR1 reads LNHDA; CDR2 reads SQIVND (reference sequence). The CDR3 is made up of 15 amino acids. Trimming removed 3 bases at V and 1 base at J, with 12 bases between. The CDR3 loop reads CASSMPGIPNTEAFF. The CDR3 DNA sequence: TGTGCCAGTAGTATGCCGGGAATTCCGAACACTGAAGCTTTCTTT.

V is TRBV4-1 and J is TRBJ1-5; the match to TRBD1 covers 7 bases. The J segment lost 3 bases and the V segment lost 6 bases, leaving 8 bases of the junction unmatched. Germline-derived CDR1 and CDR2 are MGHRA and YSYEKL. The CDR3 loop spans 15 amino acids. The CDR3 loop is CASSPTGEVNQPQHF. The CDR3 bases are TGCGCCAGCAGTCCTACAGGGGAGGTCAATCAGCCCCAGCATTTT.